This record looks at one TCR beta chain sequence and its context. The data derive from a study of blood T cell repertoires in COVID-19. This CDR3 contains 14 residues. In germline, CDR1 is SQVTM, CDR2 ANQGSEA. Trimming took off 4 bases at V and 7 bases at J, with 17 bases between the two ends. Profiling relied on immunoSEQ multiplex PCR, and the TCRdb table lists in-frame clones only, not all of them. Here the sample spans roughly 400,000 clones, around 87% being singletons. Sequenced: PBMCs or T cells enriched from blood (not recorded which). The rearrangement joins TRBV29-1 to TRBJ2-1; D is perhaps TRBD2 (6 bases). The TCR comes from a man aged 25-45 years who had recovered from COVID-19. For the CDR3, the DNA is TGCAGCGTTGCCGGGGGAGTGTCATTAAATGAGCAGTTCTTC. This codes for CSVAGGVSLNEQFF.